Below, 16 T cell receptor beta chains from the same sample are listed, as sequenced in a study of T cell repertoires in cytomegalovirus infection. These receptors have no known antigen. TCRdb passed the reads through MiXCR, listing each CDR3 protein once. The table records over 25,000 distinct CDR3 sequences, 15% to 20% of them present only once. Sequencing was performed on CD8+ T cells from cultured PBMCs, taken from culture after CMV antigen stimulation. Receptors originate from a human donor in good health (CMV status not recorded). Some clones in this sample may be carry-over from other donors' samples.

This clonotype is large (0.1 to 1%) in the sample. The chain carries TRBV7-8 and TRBJ1-5; 8 bases fit TRBD1. CDR1 and CDR2 from the germline V gene are SGHVS and FQNEAQ. The V segment lost 5 bases and the J segment 7 bases; nucleotides outside the gene matches: 7. The CDR3 spans 14 residues. This CDR3 is CASSPDRAGQPQHF. The CDR3, as DNA: TGTGCCAGCAGCCCGGACAGGGCGGGACAGCCCCAGCATTTT.

The CDR3, as DNA: TGTGCCAGCAGCTTGAGCGGTCTTGGGTTGGGTGAAGCTTTCTTT. It yields the protein CASSLSGLGLGEAFF. V usage is TRBV5-6 and J usage is TRBJ1-1; unclear D gene. CDR3 length: 15 residues. V lost 1 base, J lost 7 bases, and 17 bases lay in between. Germline V gene lookup returns CDR1 SGHDT and CDR2 YYEEEE.

This sequence joins TRBV4-1 and TRBJ2-7; a weak D match, TRBD2 (6 bases). V lost 4 bases to trimming and J lost 5 bases, with 12 bases between them. CDR1 is MGHRA, CDR2 YSYEKL, per germline. This CDR3 has 13 residues. The CDR3 loop is CASSPRDWDEQYF. CDR3 DNA sequence: TGCGCCAGCAGCCCCCGGGACTGGGACGAGCAGTACTTC.

The V gene is TRBV9, the J gene TRBJ1-4, with 7 bases identical to TRBD1. Germline V lookup: CDR1 SGDLS, CDR2 YYNGEE. This CDR3 comprises 15 residues. V lost 4 bases to trimming and J lost 7 bases; unmatched junction nucleotides: 10. CDR3 loop: CASSSTGTAGEKLFF. The CDR3 DNA follows: TGTGCCAGCAGCTCCACCGGGACAGCCGGTGAAAAACTGTTTTTT.

This clonotype has more than one count but fewer than ten. The genes are TRBV27 and TRBJ2-5; D may be TRBD1 or TRBD2 (6 bases each). This CDR3 contains 15 residues. V was cut by 2 bases and J by 4 bases, with 14 bases left in between. Germline CDR1 MNHEY, CDR2 SMNVEV (reference sequence). CDR3 sequence reads: CASSLRRGARETQYF. DNA for the CDR3: TGTGCCAGCAGTTTAAGGAGGGGGGCCAGAGAGACCCAGTACTTC.

The V call is TRBV19, the J call TRBJ2-4; TRBD2 agrees at 8 bases. CDR1 and CDR2 from the germline V gene are LNHDA and SQIVND (reference sequence). The V segment lost 2 bases and the J segment 6 bases; nucleotides outside the gene matches: 6. The CDR3 consists of 15 residues. CDR3 DNA sequence: TGTGCCAGTAGTATACGGGGGGGCGTCGGAAACATTCAGTACTTC. Amino acids: CASSIRGGVGNIQYF.

This chain links TRBV4-3 with TRBJ1-1; 12 bases are a match to TRBD1. CDR1 and CDR2 (germline): LGHNA, YSLEER. The V segment lost 3 bases and the J segment 5 bases; nucleotides outside the gene matches: 7. This CDR3 spans 16 amino acids. The chain's CDR3 is CASSHIGTGGWTEAFF. CDR3 sequence (DNA): TGCGCCAGCAGCCATATCGGGACAGGGGGCTGGACTGAAGCTTTCTTT.

The table lists this clonotype with many counts. This rearrangement joins TRBV27 to TRBJ1-1, with unresolved D. V lost 4 bases and J lost 2, with 5 bases in between. The CDR3 contains 12 residues. Germline V gene lookup returns CDR1 MNHEY and CDR2 SMNVEV (reference sequence). CDR3 protein: CASSSPNTEAFF. The CDR3 DNA reads as TGTGCCAGCAGTTCTCCCAACACTGAAGCTTTCTTT.

The rearrangement links TRBV7-8 to TRBJ2-1; TRBD2 is a possible D gene (6 bases). The CDR3 consists of 13 residues. V lost 4 bases and J lost 8, with 12 bases in between. The germline V gene encodes CDR1 SGHVS and CDR2 FQNEAQ. CDR3: CASSSGTAYEQFF. CDR3 coding DNA: TGTGCCAGCAGCTCAGGGACTGCATATGAGCAGTTCTTC. The full variable domain, in which reference TRBV7-8 and TRBJ2-1 provide the parts outside the CDR3, is GAGVSQSPRYKVAKRGQDVALRCDPISGHVSLFWYQQALGQGPEFLTYFQNEAQLDKSGLPSDRFFAERPEGSVSTLKIQRTQQEDSAVYLCASSSGTAYEQFFGPGTRLTVL.

The CDR3 DNA reads as TGTGCCAGCAGCTACGACAGGGCAACTACGCAGCAGTACTTC. It encodes CASSYDRATTQQYF. The chain is built from TRBV7-2 and TRBJ2-7; TRBD1 agrees at 7 bases. Germline CDR1 SGHTA, CDR2 FQGNSA. The CDR3 has 14 residues. V lost 4 bases to trimming and J lost 8 bases; unmatched junction nucleotides: 11.

The chain links TRBV20-1 to TRBJ2-2; 7 bases line up with TRBD1. The V and J ends lost 5 bases and 5 bases, in that order; junction bases with no gene match: 11. The CDR3 length is 15 residues. Germline V gives CDR1 DFQATT, CDR2 SNEGSKA (reference sequence). As DNA, the CDR3 is TGCAGTGCTCGGGGTAGCGACAGGGCAACCGGGGAGCTGTTTTTT. Translating gives CSARGSDRATGELFF.

This clonotype was observed at least ten times. V is TRBV12-3 or TRBV12-4 and J is TRBJ2-7; D may correspond to TRBD1 or TRBD2 (5 bases each). The V and J ends lost 5 bases and 1 base respectively, with 12 bases between them. CDR3 length equals 14 residues. CDR3 bases: TGTGCCAGCAGTCCTCGGGACCGTTCCTACGAGCAGTACTTC. Translated, it gives CASSPRDRSYEQYF.

The chain carries TRBV7-2 and TRBJ2-7; 9 nucleotides line up with TRBD2. Germline V lookup: CDR1 SGHTA, CDR2 FQGNSA. The CDR3 runs 17 residues. V trimming: 5 bases; J trimming: 6 bases; junction bases outside the gene matches: 17. The CDR3 region has the DNA TGTGCCAGCAGCCTCTCTAGGGAGCGGGGGGCCCGGGGCGAGCAGTACTTC. Protein sequence: CASSLSRERGARGEQYF.

The chain carries TRBV6-2 or TRBV6-3 and TRBJ2-1; D is perhaps TRBD2 (7 bases). Trimming removed 2 bases at V and 8 bases at J, with 16 bases between. Per the germline V gene, CDR1 is MNHEY and CDR2 is SVGEGT. The CDR3 totals 15 residues. The chain's CDR3 is CASSYVRGASDEQFF. DNA for the CDR3: TGTGCCAGCAGTTACGTCCGGGGGGCGTCGGATGAGCAGTTCTTC.

This clonotype was detected a few times. The chain recombines TRBV5-5 with TRBJ2-2; no reliable D call. The germline V and J ends were trimmed by 1 base and 5 bases, with 12 bases remaining between them. Germline V gene data show CDR1 as SGHKS and CDR2 as YYEKEE (reference sequence). This CDR3 is 15 amino acids long. The CDR3 reads CASSLRSPRTGELFF. The CDR3, as DNA: TGTGCCAGCAGCTTGCGATCACCCAGGACCGGGGAGCTGTTTTTT.

This rearrangement joins TRBV7-2 to TRBJ2-7; TRBD2 agrees at 7 bases. V shed 0 bases and J 4 bases; nucleotides not matched to a gene: 6. CDR1 is SGHTA, CDR2 FQGNSA, per germline. The CDR3 length is 15 residues. The CDR3 spells CASSLAASGRYEQYF. The CDR3 DNA reads as TGTGCCAGCAGCTTAGCGGCTAGCGGTCGATACGAGCAGTACTTC.